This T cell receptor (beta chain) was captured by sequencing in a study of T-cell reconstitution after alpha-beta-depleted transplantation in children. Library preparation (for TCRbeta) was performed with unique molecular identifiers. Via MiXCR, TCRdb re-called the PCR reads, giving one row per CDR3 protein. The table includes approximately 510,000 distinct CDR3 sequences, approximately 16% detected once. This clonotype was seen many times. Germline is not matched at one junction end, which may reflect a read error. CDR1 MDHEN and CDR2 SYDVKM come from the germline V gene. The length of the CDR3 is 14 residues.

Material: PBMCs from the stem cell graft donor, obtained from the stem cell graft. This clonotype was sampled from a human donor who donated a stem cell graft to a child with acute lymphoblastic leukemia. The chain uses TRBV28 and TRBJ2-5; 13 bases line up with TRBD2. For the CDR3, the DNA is TGTGCCAGCAGTTACGTGGGACTAGCGGGGAGGATCGACTTC. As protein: CASSYVGLAGRIDF.